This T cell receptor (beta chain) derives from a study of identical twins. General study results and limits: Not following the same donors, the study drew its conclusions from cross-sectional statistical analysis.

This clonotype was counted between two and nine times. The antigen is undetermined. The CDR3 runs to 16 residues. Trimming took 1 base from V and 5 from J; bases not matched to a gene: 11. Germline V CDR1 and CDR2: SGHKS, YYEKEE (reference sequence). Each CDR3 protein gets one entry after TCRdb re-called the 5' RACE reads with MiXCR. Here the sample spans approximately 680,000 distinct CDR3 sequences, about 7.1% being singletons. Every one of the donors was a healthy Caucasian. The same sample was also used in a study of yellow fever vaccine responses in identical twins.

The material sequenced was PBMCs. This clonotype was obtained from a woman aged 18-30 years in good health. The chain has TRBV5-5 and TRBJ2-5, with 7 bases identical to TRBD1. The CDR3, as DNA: TGTGCCAGCAGCTTGTCCGGGACAGCCGGGACGGAGACCCAGTACTTC. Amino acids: CASSLSGTAGTETQYF.